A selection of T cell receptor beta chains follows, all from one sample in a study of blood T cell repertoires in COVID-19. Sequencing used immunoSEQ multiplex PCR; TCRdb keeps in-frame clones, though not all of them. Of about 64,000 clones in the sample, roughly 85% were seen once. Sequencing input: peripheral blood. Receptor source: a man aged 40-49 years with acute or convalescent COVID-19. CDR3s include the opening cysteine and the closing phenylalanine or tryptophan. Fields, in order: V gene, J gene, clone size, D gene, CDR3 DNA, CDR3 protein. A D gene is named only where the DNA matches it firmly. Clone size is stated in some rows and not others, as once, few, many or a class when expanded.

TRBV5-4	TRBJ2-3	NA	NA	TGTGCCAGCAGCTTGGGGTCCCGGAGTAGCACAGATACGCAGTATTTT	CASSLGSRSSTDTQYF
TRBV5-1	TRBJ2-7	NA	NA	TGCGCCAGCAGATTTGAACCCGAACTCCGAAAATACTACGAGCAGTACTTC	CASRFEPELRKYYEQYF
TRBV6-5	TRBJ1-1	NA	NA	TGTGCCTGCGAAGATTCTGAAGCTTTCTTT	CACEDSEAFF
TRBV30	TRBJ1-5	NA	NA	TGTGCCTGGAACTCAGGGATTCAGCCCCAGCATTTT	CAWNSGIQPQHF
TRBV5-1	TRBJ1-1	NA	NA	TGCGCCAGCAGCTTGGACAGGGTGAGCACTGAAGCTTTCTTT	CASSLDRVSTEAFF
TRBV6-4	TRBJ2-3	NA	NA	TGTGCCAGTGCCTCTCGGGGAACTAGCACAGATACGCAGTATTTT	CASASRGTSTDTQYF
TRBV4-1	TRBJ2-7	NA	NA	TGCGCCAGCAGCGACGATCCTAGTTCCTACGAGCAGTACTTC	CASSDDPSSYEQYF
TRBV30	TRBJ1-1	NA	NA	TGTGCCTTCAACTCACGGGCTGAAGCTTTCTTT	CAFNSRAEAFF
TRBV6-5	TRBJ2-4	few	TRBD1	TGTGCCAGCAGATTATTGGACAGGTCCAAAAACATTCAGTACTTC	CASRLLDRSKNIQYF
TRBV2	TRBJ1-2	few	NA	TGTGCCAGCAGTTCAGGGCTTGGCTACACCTTC	CASSSGLGYTF
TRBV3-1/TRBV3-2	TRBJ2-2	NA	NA	TGTGCCAGCAGCCGGGCACCCTCACGGTCCGGGGAGCTGTTTTTT	CASSRAPSRSGELFF
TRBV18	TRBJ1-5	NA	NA	TGTGCCAGCTCAGAGAACCCGGGGAGCAATCAGCCCCAGCATTTT	CASSENPGSNQPQHF
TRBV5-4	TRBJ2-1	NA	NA	TGTGCCAGCAGCTTCCAGGAACTTTACAATGAGCAGTTCTTC	CASSFQELYNEQFF
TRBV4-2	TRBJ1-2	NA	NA	TGTGCCAGCAGCCAAGACTCGGCAGACTACCTCACGGCTAACTATGGCTACACCTTC	CASSQDSADYLTANYGYTF
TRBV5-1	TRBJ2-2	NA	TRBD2	TGCGCCAGCAGCCGCGGGGGGGCCTCAACCGGGGAGCTGTTTTTT	CASSRGGASTGELFF
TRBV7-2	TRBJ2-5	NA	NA	TGTGCCAGCAGCATACAAGAGACCCAGTACTTC	CASSIQETQYF
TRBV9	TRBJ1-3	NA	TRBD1	TGTGCCAGCAGCTTCCAGACAGGGGGATCCAGCCCTGGAAACACCATATATTTT	CASSFQTGGSSPGNTIYF
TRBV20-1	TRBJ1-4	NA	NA	TGCAGTGCTAGTGATAGTGGGGCTTATGCAACTAATGAAAAACTGTTTTTT	CSASDSGAYATNEKLFF
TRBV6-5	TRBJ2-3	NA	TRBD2	TGTGCCAGCAGGCCCCGGGGGGGCGTTACAGATACGCAGTATTTT	CASRPRGGVTDTQYF
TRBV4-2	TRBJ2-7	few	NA	TGTGCCAGCAGCCAAGGGCGTGGGGCGACCTACGAGCAGTACTTC	CASSQGRGATYEQYF
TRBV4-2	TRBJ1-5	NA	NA	TGTGCCAGCAGCCAAGATAGAGGCAGGGATTTGGTCAATCAGCCCCAGCATTTT	CASSQDRGRDLVNQPQHF
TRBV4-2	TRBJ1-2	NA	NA	TGTGCCAGCAGCCAAGCCGGAGAGTCTTCCTATGGCTACACCTTC	CASSQAGESSYGYTF
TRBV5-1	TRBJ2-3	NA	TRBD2	TGCGCCAGCAGCTTTCCCGGGGGGAGCACAGATACGCAGTATTTT	CASSFPGGSTDTQYF
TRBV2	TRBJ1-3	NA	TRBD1	TGTGCCAGCAGAGTTCAGGGGGCTTCTGGAAACACCATATATTTT	CASRVQGASGNTIYF
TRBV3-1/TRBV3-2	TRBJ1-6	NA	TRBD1	TGTGCCAGCAGCTCCCAGGGGGTTGCACACTTT	CASSSQGVAHF
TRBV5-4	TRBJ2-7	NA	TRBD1	TGTGCCAGCAGCTTGATTTCAGGGGGCGCCGAGCAGTACTTC	CASSLISGGAEQYF
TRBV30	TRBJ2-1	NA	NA	TGTGCCTGGAGTGTATTCTATGAGCAGTTCTTC	CAWSVFYEQFF
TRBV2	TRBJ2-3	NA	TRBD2	TGTGCCAGCAGTGAATTGGGGGGGGGCACAGATACGCAGTATTTT	CASSELGGGTDTQYF
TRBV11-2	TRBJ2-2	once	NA	TGTGCCACCCAAACCAGGGAAATAGACATACACACCGGGGAGCTGTTTTTT	CATQTREIDIHTGELFF
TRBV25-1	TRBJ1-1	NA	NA	TGTGCCAGCAGTGAGAGGGCAAGCTTAGCTTTCTTT	CASSERASLAFF
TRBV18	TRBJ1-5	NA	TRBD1	TGTGCCAGCTCACCTGCCGGACAGGGGAATCAGCCCCAGCATTTT	CASSPAGQGNQPQHF
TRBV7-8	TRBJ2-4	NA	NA	TGTGCCAGCAGCCCGACAGTCCCAGAAACCAAAAACATTCAGTACTTC	CASSPTVPETKNIQYF
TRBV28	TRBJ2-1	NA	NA	TGTGCCAGCAGTCTCCCCGGGTCAAACTCCTACAATGAGCAGTTCTTC	CASSLPGSNSYNEQFF
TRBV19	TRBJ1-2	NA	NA	TGTGCCAGTTCTCAGGTGGACTATGGCTACACCTTC	CASSQVDYGYTF
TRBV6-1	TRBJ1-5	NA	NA	TGTGCCAGCAGTGAAGACAGCAGTCAGCCCCAGCATTTT	CASSEDSSQPQHF
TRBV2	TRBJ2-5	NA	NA	TGTGCCAGCATCACTAGACTCCTTAGTCAAGAGACCCAGTACTTC	CASITRLLSQETQYF
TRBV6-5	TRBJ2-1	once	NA	TGTGCCAGCAGGCAACGGACAGAATACAATGAGCAGTTCTTC	CASRQRTEYNEQFF
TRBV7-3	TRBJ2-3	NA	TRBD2	TGTGCCAGTAATAGCGGGAGGAGCACAGATACGCAGTATTTT	CASNSGRSTDTQYF
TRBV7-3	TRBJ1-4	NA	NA	TGTGCCAGCAGCCCGACAGGCCCTAATGAAAAACTGTTTTTT	CASSPTGPNEKLFF
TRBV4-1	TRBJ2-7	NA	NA	TGCGCCAGCAGCCTGCGGGCCCAGTCTACCTACGAGCAGTACTTC	CASSLRAQSTYEQYF
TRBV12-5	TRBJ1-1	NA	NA	TGTGCTAGTGGACCCTCGGACAGTGAGGAAGCTTTCTTT	CASGPSDSEEAFF
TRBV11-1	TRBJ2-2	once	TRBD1	TGTGCCAGCAGCTTGACAGGGGCCACCGGGGAGCTGTTTTTT	CASSLTGATGELFF
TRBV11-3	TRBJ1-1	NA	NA	TGTGCCAGCAGCCCCCCAAGGAATGGGCTCATGAACACTGAAGCTTTCTTT	CASSPPRNGLMNTEAFF
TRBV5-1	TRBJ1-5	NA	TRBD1	TGCGCCAGCAGCTGGAGGGACAGTTTTGGCAATCAGCCCCAGCATTTT	CASSWRDSFGNQPQHF
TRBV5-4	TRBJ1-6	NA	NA	TGTGCCAGCAGCTTCGCCGGTGGAGGGAATTCACCCCTCCACTTT	CASSFAGGGNSPLHF
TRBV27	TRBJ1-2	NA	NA	TGTGCCAGCAGTTTATCCACGCCTGCGGGGAGCTATGGCTACACCTTC	CASSLSTPAGSYGYTF
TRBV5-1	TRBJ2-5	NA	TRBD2	TGCGCCAGCAGCCGACGGGGGGGCGGTCAAGAGACCCAGTACTTC	CASSRRGGGQETQYF